This TCR beta chain was observed in a study of radiation and T cells in renal cell carcinoma. Here immunoSEQ multiplex PCR was the method, and the copy in TCRdb shows in-frame clones only, minus some. The profile shows about 8,900 clones, roughly 63% of them singletons. Treatment here: treatment-naive control, cytoreductive nephrectomy. The CDR3 is 15 amino acids. Trimming took 5 bases from V and 0 from J, leaving 13 bases between them. The germline V gene encodes CDR1 PRHDT and CDR2 FYEKMQ (reference sequence). The rearrangement links TRBV13 to TRBJ1-1; a weak D match, TRBD1 (5 bases). The clonotype comes from a man between 60 and 75 years old with renal cell carcinoma. This specimen consisted of tumor tissue, obtained from a patient whose treatment was nephrectomy without radiotherapy. The CDR3 DNA is TGTGCCAGCAGCCGTTCCGGGACCTTGAACACTGAAGCTTTCTTT. Amino acid sequence: CASSRSGTLNTEAFF.